This passage covers 20 T cell receptor beta chains from one sample sequenced in a study of OX40 agonist ivuxolimab in advanced cancers. Some clones are missing from TCRdb's copy, which holds only in-frame ones; the method was immunoSEQ multiplex PCR. Of fewer than 100,000 clones detected, around 86% appear once; the ten largest clones hold under 0.85%. This sample comprised CD4+ or CD8+ T cells sorted from blood, obtained in a trial of the OX40 agonist ivuxolimab. Receptor source: an adult with an advanced solid tumor such as melanoma, head and neck, liver or kidney cancer.

The J gene is TRBJ2-7, the V gene TRBV6-6, with D maybe TRBD1 (6 bases). The CDR3 consists of 15 residues. Germline CDR1 and CDR2: MNHNY and SVGAGI (reference sequence). V shed 1 base and J shed 2 bases, with 12 bases lying between them. The CDR3 here is CASSYLMTGAYEQYF. The CDR3 DNA is TGTGCCAGCAGTTACTTAATGACAGGAGCCTACGAGCAGTACTTC.

The rearrangement joins TRBV28 to TRBJ2-7; D is possibly TRBD2 (5 bases). The CDR3 runs to 15 residues. The germline V and J ends were trimmed by 6 bases and 4 bases, with 19 bases remaining between them. Germline CDR1 reads MDHEN; CDR2 reads SYDVKM. The CDR3 reads CASRVVGGPGYEQYF. Written as DNA, the CDR3 is TGTGCCAGCAGGGTCGTGGGCGGCCCGGGGTACGAGCAGTACTTC.

The chain recombines TRBV2 with TRBJ1-2; 8 nucleotides line up with TRBD1. The CDR3 runs 19 residues. CDR1 is SNHLY, CDR2 FYNNEI, per germline. Trimming cost V 4 bases and J 2 bases; bases outside gene matches: 18. CDR3 sequence (DNA): TGTGCCAGCAGTGTTCTTCTATCGGACAGGGAATTTCTAAACTATGGCTACACCTTC. Translated: CASSVLLSDREFLNYGYTF.

The gene calls are TRBV7-8 and TRBJ1-4, with D perhaps matching TRBD1 (5 bases). The ends were cut back, 1 base at V and 7 bases at J, with 13 bases in the middle. The CDR3 totals 15 residues. The germline gives CDR1 SGHVS, CDR2 FQNEAQ. CDR3 nucleotide sequence: TGTGCCAGCAGCTTAGGGCAGGGTAGTGGTGAAAAACTGTTTTTT. Its translation: CASSLGQGSGEKLFF. The variable domain in full, with the rest retrieved from reference TRBV7-8 and TRBJ1-4, is GAGVSQSPRYKVAKRGQDVALRCDPISGHVSLFWYQQALGQGPEFLTYFQNEAQLDKSGLPSDRFFAERPEGSVSTLKIQRTQQEDSAVYLCASSLGQGSGEKLFFGSGTQLSVL.

V and J are TRBV5-1 and TRBJ2-3, with a possible D match to TRBD1 (6 bases). The CDR3 has 16 residues. Trimming removed 4 bases from V and 0 bases from J, with 15 bases in between. Germline V gene data show CDR1 as SGHRS and CDR2 as YFSETQ. In DNA form, the CDR3 reads TGCGCCAGCAGCATAGGGACACTGGGGAGCACAGATACGCAGTATTTT. Protein sequence: CASSIGTLGSTDTQYF. Variable domain in full (rest from reference TRBV5-1 and TRBJ2-3): KAGVTQTPRYLIKTRGQQVTLSCSPISGHRSVSWYQQTPGQGLQFLFEYFSETQRNKGNFPGRFSGRQFSNSRSEMNVSTLELGDSALYLCASSIGTLGSTDTQYFGPGTRLTVL.

The chain couples TRBV9 to TRBJ1-2, with a weak D call TRBD1 (5 bases). V lost 0 bases and J lost 4, with 13 bases in between. The CDR3 has 15 residues. The germline gives CDR1 SGDLS, CDR2 YYNGEE. The CDR3 DNA is TGTGCCAGCAGCGTAGCTGGGGGAAGGAGCTATGGCTACACCTTC. This codes for CASSVAGGRSYGYTF.

This chain uses TRBV7-9 with TRBJ1-4; 10 positions agree with TRBD1. The length of the CDR3 is 17 residues. In germline, CDR1 is SEHNR, CDR2 FQNEAQ (reference sequence). J was trimmed by 2 bases and V by 4 bases; bases with no gene match: 7. CDR3 DNA sequence: TGTGCCAGCAGCTCGACAGGGGGCCTTATCACTAATGAAAAACTGTTTTTT. Encoded protein: CASSSTGGLITNEKLFF.

This clone appeared a few times. This sequence joins TRBV6-6 and TRBJ1-5; TRBD1 agrees at 8 bases. Trimming at V came to 1 base and at J to 6 bases, leaving 8 bases not matched to a gene. Per the germline V gene, CDR1 is MNHNY and CDR2 is SVGAGI (reference sequence). The CDR3 length is 16 residues. CDR3 sequence: CASSYLPGQGGQPQHF. In DNA form, the CDR3 reads TGTGCCAGCAGTTACTTGCCTGGACAGGGCGGTCAGCCCCAGCATTTT.

The rearrangement links TRBV7-9 to TRBJ1-6; D is ambiguous. The CDR3 contains 12 residues. The ends were cut back, 4 bases at V and 9 bases at J, with 7 bases in the middle. Germline lookup yields CDR1 SEHNR and CDR2 FQNEAQ (reference sequence). The CDR3 sequence is CASSSLTSPLHF. The CDR3 nucleotides read TGTGCCAGCAGCTCCTTAACTTCACCCCTCCACTTT.

The rearrangement joins TRBV6-5 to TRBJ2-5; D is unclear. The CDR3 consists of 13 residues. Germline assignment: CDR1 MNHEY and CDR2 SVGAGI. Trimming shortened V by 2 bases and J by 5 bases, and 9 bases separated the two germline ends. CDR3 DNA sequence: TGTGCCAGCAGTTACCAGACACTGGAGACCCAGTACTTC. This translates into CASSYQTLETQYF.

V usage is TRBV15 and J usage is TRBJ1-2, with 10 nucleotides matching TRBD1. Trimming cost V 1 base and J 6 bases; bases outside gene matches: 8. This CDR3 contains 16 residues. Germline CDR1 is LNHNV and CDR2 is YYDKDF (reference sequence). Here the CDR3 reads CATSRGGQGRHNGYTF. The CDR3 DNA is TGTGCCACCAGCAGAGGGGGACAGGGGCGCCATAATGGCTACACCTTC.

V and J are TRBV7-9 and TRBJ2-3; D is ambiguous. The CDR3 sequence is 11 residues long. Germline CDR1 is SEHNR and CDR2 is FQNEAQ (reference sequence). Trimming took 5 bases from V and 2 from J, leaving 2 bases between them. CDR3 sequence (DNA): TGTGCCAGCAGCCTCACAGATACGCAGTATTTT. Amino acid sequence: CASSLTDTQYF.

The chain carries TRBV7-2 and TRBJ2-5; 7 bases agree with TRBD1. The germline CDR1 and CDR2 sequences are SGHTA and FQGNSA. The CDR3 is made up of 13 amino acids. Unmatched junction bases numbered 4, after V lost 8 bases and J lost 1 base. CDR3: CASLRGLQETQYF. CDR3 sequence (DNA): TGTGCCAGCCTTAGGGGGCTCCAAGAGACCCAGTACTTC.

The rearrangement links TRBV19 to TRBJ1-1; D remains ambiguous. Germline CDR1 LNHDA, CDR2 SQIVND (reference sequence). This CDR3 is built from 13 residues. The V end was cut by 5 bases, the J end by 0 bases, with 7 bases between. The CDR3 here is CASSSTVNTEAFF. In DNA, the CDR3 is TGTGCCAGTAGTTCCACAGTGAACACTGAAGCTTTCTTT.

The chain couples TRBV7-3 to TRBJ1-1, with 8 bases lining up with TRBD1. CDR3 length: 17 residues. The V and J ends lost 0 bases and 1 base, in that order; junction bases with no gene match: 7. Germline CDR1 reads SGHTA; CDR2 reads FQGTGA. CDR3 loop: CASSLTPPDRENTEAFF. For the CDR3, the DNA is TGTGCCAGCAGCTTAACGCCCCCGGACAGGGAGAACACTGAAGCTTTCTTT. The whole variable domain, filled in from reference TRBV7-3 and TRBJ1-1, reads GAGVSQTPSNKVTEKGKYVELRCDPISGHTALYWYRQSLGQGPEFLIYFQGTGAADDSGLPNDRFFAVRPEGSVSTLKIQRTERGDSAVYLCASSLTPPDRENTEAFFGQGTRLTVV.

The chain links TRBV19 to TRBJ1-2; 8 bases fit TRBD1. The CDR3 is 13 amino acids. The germline CDR1 and CDR2 sequences are LNHDA and SQIVND (reference sequence). Trimming took 6 bases from V and 5 from J; bases not matched to a gene: 5. The CDR3 sequence: CASSQTGEYGYTF. DNA for the CDR3: TGTGCCAGTAGCCAGACAGGGGAGTATGGCTACACCTTC.

Concerning this clone itself: Sequence at one end of the junction differs from germline and may be a read error. This chain joins TRBV6-6 and TRBJ1-2; TRBD1 agrees at 8 bases. The CDR3 runs to 14 residues. The germline V gene has CDR1 MNHNY and CDR2 SVGAGI (reference sequence). CDR3 in amino acids: CASSSPIGQGTSIF. In nucleotides, the CDR3 is TGTGCCAGCAGCTCCCCAATCGGACAGGGTACTTCTATCTTC.

The chain links TRBV6-1 to TRBJ1-2; D uncertain. V was trimmed by 2 bases and J by 4 bases, leaving 17 bases between them. CDR1 is MNHNS and CDR2 is SASEGT in the germline V gene. This CDR3 comprises 16 residues. The CDR3 DNA sequence: TGTGCCAGCAGTGAATTAAGTCGCACACCACTCTATGGCTACACCTTC. Translation gives CASSELSRTPLYGYTF.

This clone was recorded a few times. Here the CDR3 reads CASSFSGNGYTF. In DNA form, the CDR3 reads TGTGCCAGCAGCTTCAGCGGGAATGGCTACACCTTC. The chain recombines TRBV7-9 with TRBJ1-2, with no clear D. Germline assignment: CDR1 SEHNR and CDR2 FQNEAQ (reference sequence). This CDR3 is built from 12 residues. V was cut by 3 bases and J by 6 bases, with 8 bases left in between. The entire variable domain, with the rest obtained from reference TRBV7-9 and TRBJ1-2, is as follows: DTGVSQNPRHKITKRGQNVTFRCDPISEHNRLYWYRQTLGQGPEFLTYFQNEAQLEKSRLLSDRFSAERPKGSFSTLEIQRTEQGDSAMYLCASSFSGNGYTFGSGTRLTVV.

The rearrangement joins TRBV5-8 to TRBJ1-4, with 7 bases lining up with TRBD1. Germline V gives CDR1 SGHTS, CDR2 YDEGEE. CDR3 length: 13 residues. Germline trimming cut 5 bases from V and 7 bases from J; bases unmatched to any gene: 5. In nucleotides, the CDR3 is TGTGCCAGCAGTTTTCAGGGGGGTGAAAAACTGTTTTTT. Amino acid sequence: CASSFQGGEKLFF.